What follows are 22 T cell receptor beta chains derived from one specimen sequenced in a study of spatial heterogeneity in lung cancer. Time point in this sample: sample taken at primary tumor resection. The authors sequenced whole RNA from tumor, nontumor lung or frozen PBMC without sorting. TCRdb re-analysed the 5' RACE reads in MiXCR, keeping a single row per CDR3 protein. The sample records some 50,000 distinct CDR3 sequences, approximately 12% being singletons. The sequencing here drew on PBMCs, taken at surgery. The receptors originated from a female donor with early-stage non-small cell lung cancer.

V usage is TRBV18 and J usage is TRBJ1-4; D is unresolved. V lost 0 bases and J lost 0, with 8 bases in between. Germline V CDR1 and CDR2: KGHSH, LQKENI. CDR3 length: 16 residues. The CDR3 DNA reads TGTGCCAGCTCACCACCTCCACAAGCAACTAATGAAAAACTGTTTTTT. Amino acid sequence: CASSPPPQATNEKLFF.

This clonotype was picked up many times. The gene calls are TRBV20-1 and TRBJ1-3, with D hard to call. CDR1 is DFQATT and CDR2 is SNEGSKA in the germline V gene (reference sequence). This CDR3 has 14 amino acids. Trimming shortened V by 3 bases and J by 0 bases, and 9 bases separated the two germline ends. The CDR3, as DNA: TGCAGTGCTAGGGCAGAGAGCTCTGGAAACACCATATATTTT. The encoded protein is CSARAESSGNTIYF.

The chain uses TRBV20-1 and TRBJ1-2, with no clear D. Trimming removed 1 base from V and 5 bases from J, with 8 bases in between. Germline CDR1 reads DFQATT; CDR2 reads SNEGSKA (reference sequence). This CDR3 comprises 12 residues. Here the CDR3 reads CSARGRVYGYTF. DNA of the CDR3: TGCAGTGCTAGAGGCCGAGTTTATGGCTACACCTTC.

The chain carries TRBV6-8 and TRBJ2-7, with unresolved D. CDR1 is MNHGY and CDR2 is SAAAGT in the germline V gene. The CDR3 runs to 9 residues. Trimming removed 7 bases from V and 6 bases from J, with 4 bases in between. The CDR3 protein is CASMIEQYF. The CDR3 region has the DNA TGTGCCAGCATGATCGAGCAGTACTTC.

This clonotype was detected many times. The rearrangement links TRBV7-3 to TRBJ2-1, with TRBD2 matching 11 bases. The germline V gene encodes CDR1 SGHTA and CDR2 FQGTGA. This CDR3 has 15 residues. With V trimmed by 5 bases and J by 3 bases, 3 bases remained unmatched. The CDR3 reads CASSLAGGLYNEQFF. The DNA for the CDR3 is TGTGCCAGCAGCCTAGCGGGGGGCCTCTACAATGAGCAGTTCTTC.

This chain links TRBV7-3 with TRBJ2-3, with D unresolved. The CDR3 extends over 13 amino acids. The V and J ends lost 5 bases and 2 bases respectively, with 8 bases between them. Germline assignment: CDR1 SGHTA and CDR2 FQGTGA. The CDR3 nucleotides are TGTGCCAGCAGCCCCCCTTACACAGATACGCAGTATTTT. Its protein is CASSPPYTDTQYF.

This clonotype was counted only a few times. The chain has TRBV6-1 and TRBJ2-5; D is unclear. CDR3 length: 12 residues. Per the germline V gene, CDR1 is MNHNS and CDR2 is SASEGT. Trimming removed 6 bases from V and 1 base from J, with 6 bases in between. The CDR3 DNA reads as TGTGCCAGCAGGGCCAGCCAAGAGACCCAGTACTTC. As protein: CASRASQETQYF.

This clonotype was seen at least ten times. The chain recombines TRBV11-3 with TRBJ2-2, with D possibly matching TRBD1 (6 bases). V gave up 7 bases and J gave up 4 bases, with 13 bases separating them. In germline, CDR1 is SGHNT, CDR2 YENEEA. The CDR3 length is 14 residues. CDR3 sequence: CASKGQGTTGELFF. In nucleotides, the CDR3 is TGTGCCAGCAAAGGTCAGGGGACCACCGGGGAGCTGTTTTTT.

This clonotype has only a few counts. The gene calls are TRBV28 and TRBJ1-6; D gene ambiguous. Germline values: CDR1 MDHEN, CDR2 SYDVKM. The CDR3 runs to 16 residues. Trimming took off 4 bases at V and 7 bases at J, with 17 bases between the two ends. In DNA, the CDR3 is TGTGCCAGCAGTTCGGGTGGGCCCCTAGGGAATTCACCCCTCCACTTT. Its translation is CASSSGGPLGNSPLHF. Drawing the rest from reference TRBV28 and TRBJ1-6, the complete variable domain is DVKVTQSSRYLVKRTGEKVFLECVQDMDHENMFWYRQDPGLGLRLIYFSYDVKMKEKGDIPEGYSVSREKKERFSLILESASTNQTSMYLCASSSGGPLGNSPLHFGNGTRLTVT.

This clonotype was observed a few times. The rearrangement links TRBV28 to TRBJ2-2; D is undetermined. Germline V lookup: CDR1 MDHEN, CDR2 SYDVKM. Trimming shortened V by 7 bases and J by 9 bases, and 9 bases separated the two germline ends. The CDR3 loop spans 11 amino acids. Here the CDR3 reads CASTRSRELFF. In nucleotides, the CDR3 is TGTGCCAGCACCAGGTCCCGGGAGCTGTTTTTT.

The CDR3 DNA is TGCGCCAGCAGCCCGGGGACTAGCGGGGGACTTCTCGCCGGGGAGCTGTTTTTT. Its protein product is CASSPGTSGGLLAGELFF. This chain joins TRBV5-1 and TRBJ2-2; 14 nucleotides align to TRBD2. CDR3 length: 18 residues. Germline CDR1 is SGHRS and CDR2 is YFSETQ. V was clipped by 4 bases and J by 6 bases; unmatched bases: 11.

This clonotype appeared many times. This chain links TRBV7-8 with TRBJ1-5; 7 positions match TRBD1. The J segment lost 3 bases and the V segment lost 5 bases, leaving 10 bases of the junction unmatched. The CDR3 covers 16 residues. Germline loops: CDR1 SGHVS, CDR2 FQNEAQ. The CDR3 DNA follows: TGTGCCAGCAGCCGCCGACAGGGTAGGGTCAATCAGCCCCAGCATTTT. It translates to CASSRRQGRVNQPQHF. Filled out from reference TRBV7-8 and TRBJ1-5, the complete variable domain reads GAGVSQSPRYKVAKRGQDVALRCDPISGHVSLFWYQQALGQGPEFLTYFQNEAQLDKSGLPSDRFFAERPEGSVSTLKIQRTQQEDSAVYLCASSRRQGRVNQPQHFGDGTRLSIL.

The chain couples TRBV7-2 to TRBJ2-5; 14 positions match TRBD2. V shed 1 base and J 4 bases; nucleotides not matched to a gene: 5. This CDR3 spans 17 amino acids. Germline values: CDR1 SGHTA, CDR2 FQGNSA. The CDR3 DNA follows: TGTGCCAGCAGCTTAGGACTAGCGGGGGGGATGGGAGAGACCCAGTACTTC. Encoded protein: CASSLGLAGGMGETQYF.

The CDR3 DNA follows: TGTGCCAGCAGTTTAACCCCCGGTGGAAACACCATATATTTT. It specifies CASSLTPGGNTIYF. This chain links TRBV12-3 or TRBV12-4 with TRBJ1-3; D is ambiguous. The CDR3 sequence is 14 residues long. V was clipped by 2 bases and J by 3 bases, with 8 bases between them.

The chain is built from TRBV20-1 and TRBJ2-7, with D unclear. Trimming removed 2 bases from V and 6 bases from J, with 14 bases in between. The CDR3 has 13 residues. Germline V lookup: CDR1 DFQATT, CDR2 SNEGSKA (reference sequence). The CDR3 loop reads CSARWVDTGEQYF. CDR3 coding DNA: TGCAGTGCTAGATGGGTCGATACTGGCGAGCAGTACTTC.

This clonotype was picked up a small number of times. The chain combines TRBV6-6 with TRBJ1-4; D remains unclear. The CDR3 loop spans 14 amino acids. Germline-derived CDR1 and CDR2 are MNHNY and SVGAGI (reference sequence). Between the trimmed V and J ends, which lost 5 bases and 7 bases, there was a span of 14 bases. CDR3 amino acids: CASSLYSQLEKLFF. Here the CDR3 DNA reads TGTGCCAGCAGTCTTTACAGCCAGCTTGAAAAACTGTTTTTT.

This clonotype was recorded at least ten times. The V call is TRBV6-6, the J call TRBJ1-4; D is unclear. Germline loops: CDR1 MNHNY, CDR2 SVGAGI (reference sequence). The CDR3 totals 14 residues. V was cut by 5 bases and J by 8 bases, with 15 bases left in between. The CDR3 DNA follows: TGTGCCAGCAGTCCGACGGCCCCGGGCGAAAAACTGTTTTTT. It translates to CASSPTAPGEKLFF.

The V and J genes are TRBV12-3 or TRBV12-4 and TRBJ2-7, with D perhaps matching TRBD1 or TRBD2 (6 bases each). Between the trimmed V and J ends, which lost 1 base and 5 bases, there was a span of 21 bases. The length of the CDR3 is 17 residues. This CDR3 is CASSLGEGRTVRHEQYF. DNA of the CDR3: TGTGCCAGCAGTTTAGGGGAAGGGAGGACAGTAAGACACGAGCAGTACTTC.

This clonotype has a handful of counts. This sequence joins TRBV6-2 or TRBV6-3 and TRBJ2-3; no definite D call. Between the trimmed V and J ends, which lost 5 bases and 2 bases, there was a span of 17 bases. Germline V CDR1 and CDR2: MNHEY, SVGEGT. This CDR3 comprises 16 residues. CDR3 region: CASSLPPAVTTDTQYF. The CDR3 DNA reads TGTGCCAGCAGTCTGCCCCCCGCGGTCACCACAGATACGCAGTATTTT.

Details on this clonotype: The junction departs from the called germline gene at one end, perhaps through a read error. This chain uses TRBV24-1 with TRBJ2-1, with 8 bases aligning to TRBD2. Germline V gene data show CDR1 as KGHDR and CDR2 as SFDVKD. The CDR3 spans 15 residues. As DNA, the CDR3 is TGTGCCACCAGTGGTTTGCGGGGGGCGGTCAATGAGCAGTTCTTC. Its translation: CATSGLRGAVNEQFF.

This clonotype was seen ten or more times. J is TRBJ1-6 and V is TRBV7-8; 7 positions match TRBD1. The CDR3 covers 18 residues. Germline CDR1 SGHVS, CDR2 FQNEAQ. V trimming: 5 bases; J trimming: 6 bases; junction bases outside the gene matches: 16. The CDR3 spells CASSPRRGHLSPNSPLHF. For the CDR3, the DNA is TGTGCCAGCAGCCCAAGGAGGGGGCATCTTTCCCCTAATTCACCCCTCCACTTT.

The chain joins TRBV6-2 or TRBV6-3 to TRBJ2-5, with TRBD2 matching 10 bases. This CDR3 has 14 amino acids. Per germline, CDR1 MNHEY and CDR2 SVGEGT. The trim removed 0 bases at V and 7 bases at J, leaving 2 bases unmatched. The CDR3 region has the DNA TGTGCCAGCAGTTACTCATGGACTAGCGGGACCCAGTACTTC. Protein product: CASSYSWTSGTQYF.